This T cell receptor beta chain was identified during a study of shared clonotypes between healthy human individuals. Study-level results: Naive subsets generally had larger estimated richness than memory subsets. Some naive CD4 clonotypes, 4.5% to 5.5%, turned up in common across a handful of donors.

Remarks on this clone: The antigen is undetermined.

Study donors comprised healthy, HIV-negative adults devoid of recent acute infection or vaccination. This CDR3 is built from 16 residues. Losses at the gene ends were 4 bases for V and 4 bases for J; bases not matched to a gene: 9. Germline V CDR1 and CDR2: SGHRS, YFSETQ. TCRdb's copy holds only in-frame clones and misses some; the assay was immunoSEQ multiplex PCR. The table lists some 95,000 clones, roughly three quarters of them singletons. Sequenced material: memory CD8+ T cells sorted from blood. The subset is: CD45RO+ cells pooled with CCR7-negative TemRA cells. This receptor was obtained from a man aged 25-45 years in good health. This sequence joins TRBV5-1 and TRBJ1-2; TRBD1 matches 11 bases. The CDR3 sequence: CASSQKDRGPGYGYTF. The CDR3 DNA reads TGCGCCAGCAGCCAAAAGGACAGGGGGCCAGGCTATGGCTACACCTTC. The full variable domain, with the rest looked up from reference TRBV5-1 and TRBJ1-2, is KAGVTQTPRYLIKTRGQQVTLSCSPISGHRSVSWYQQTPGQGLQFLFEYFSETQRNKGNFPGRFSGRQFSNSRSEMNVSTLELGDSALYLCASSQKDRGPGYGYTFGSGTRLTVV.